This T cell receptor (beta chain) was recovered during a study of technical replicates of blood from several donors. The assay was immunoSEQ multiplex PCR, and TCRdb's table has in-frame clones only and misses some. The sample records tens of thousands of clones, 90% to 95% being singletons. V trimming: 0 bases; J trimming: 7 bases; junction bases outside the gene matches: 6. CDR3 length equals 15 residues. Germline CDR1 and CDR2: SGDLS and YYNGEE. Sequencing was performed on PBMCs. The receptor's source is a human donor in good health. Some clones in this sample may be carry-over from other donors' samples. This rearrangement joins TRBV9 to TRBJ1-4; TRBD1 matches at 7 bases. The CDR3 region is CASSVAGGGGEKLFF. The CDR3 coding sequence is TGTGCCAGCAGCGTAGCAGGGGGTGGGGGTGAAAAACTGTTTTTT.